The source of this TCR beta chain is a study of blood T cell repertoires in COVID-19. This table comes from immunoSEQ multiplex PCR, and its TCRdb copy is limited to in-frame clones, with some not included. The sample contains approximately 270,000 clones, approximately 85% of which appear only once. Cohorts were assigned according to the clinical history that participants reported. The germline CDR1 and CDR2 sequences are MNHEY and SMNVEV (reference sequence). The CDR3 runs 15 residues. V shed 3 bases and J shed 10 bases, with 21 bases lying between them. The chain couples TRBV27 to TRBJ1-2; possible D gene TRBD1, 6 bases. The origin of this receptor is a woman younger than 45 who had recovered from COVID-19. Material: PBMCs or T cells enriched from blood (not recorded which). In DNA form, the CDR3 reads TGTGCCAGCAGTTTTAGATACAGGGACGCGAGCAACTACACCTTC. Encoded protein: CASSFRYRDASNYTF.